Listed here are 24 T cell receptor beta chains from one sample, sequenced in a study of cytomegalovirus exposure and HLA in healthy donors. It was with 60 Vbeta and 13 Jbeta primers that the PCR ran. Sequencing used immunoSEQ multiplex PCR; TCRdb keeps in-frame clones, though not all of them. Among some 95,000 clones, roughly 80% were seen once, and the ten largest hold under 7.5%. The source material was PBMCs. The receptors originated from a man aged 45-65 years in good health and CMV-seropositive.

This chain joins TRBV19 and TRBJ2-7; 8 bases match TRBD2. Trimming at V came to 5 bases and at J to 0 bases, leaving 9 bases not matched to a gene. Germline assignment: CDR1 LNHDA and CDR2 SQIVND (reference sequence). The CDR3 is 16 residues long. The CDR3 is CASSPGGRSPSYEQYF. Here the CDR3 DNA reads TGTGCCAGTAGTCCCGGCGGGAGGTCCCCCTCCTACGAGCAGTACTTC.

The chain has TRBV7-6 and TRBJ1-5; TRBD1 matches at 7 bases. This CDR3 contains 15 residues. In germline, CDR1 is SGHVS, CDR2 FNYEAQ. After removal of 4 bases from V and 5 bases from J, the junction contained 8 bases not matched to a gene. The CDR3 nucleotides are TGTGCCAGCAGCTCCCGGGAGGGGGCCGATCAGCCCCAGCATTTT. Its translation: CASSSREGADQPQHF.

The chain combines TRBV7-7 with TRBJ1-6; 7 bases are a match to TRBD1. With 7 bases clipped from V and 7 bases from J, the junction kept 10 bases outside the gene matches. This CDR3 region has 15 residues. Germline V gene data show CDR1 as SSHAT and CDR2 as FNYEAQ (reference sequence). CDR3 sequence (DNA): TGTGCCAGCAACCCCCCAACAGGGGACAATTCACCCCTCCACTTT. Its protein is CASNPPTGDNSPLHF.

This clone has a handful of counts. The V gene is TRBV5-6, the J gene TRBJ2-7; TRBD2 matches 9 bases. The V gene end was trimmed by 1 base and the J gene end by 3 bases; junction bases not matched to a gene: 5. This CDR3 contains 15 residues. The germline V gene has CDR1 SGHDT and CDR2 YYEEEE. The CDR3 region is CASSLRVAGDYEQYF. Written as DNA, the CDR3 is TGTGCCAGCAGCTTGAGGGTAGCGGGGGACTACGAGCAGTACTTC.

This clone was counted a single time. The CDR3 bases are TGTGCCACCAGCAGAGAACAGGGAGTCCACACTGAAGCTTTCTTT. Protein: CATSREQGVHTEAFF. The rearrangement uses TRBV15 and TRBJ1-1; D is perhaps TRBD1 (6 bases). Trimming took off 0 bases at V and 3 bases at J, with 11 bases between the two ends. CDR1 is LNHNV and CDR2 is YYDKDF in the germline V gene (reference sequence). The CDR3 is 15 residues long.

The V gene is TRBV10-3, the J gene TRBJ1-3, with 7 bases identical to TRBD1. CDR1 is ENHRY and CDR2 is SYGVKD in the germline V gene. This CDR3 region has 15 residues. V gave up 4 bases and J gave up 2 bases; unmatched junction bases: 5. CDR3 protein: CAISGGQSAGNTIYF. The DNA of the CDR3 is TGTGCCATCAGTGGGGGACAGTCGGCTGGAAACACCATATATTTT.

The rearrangement joins TRBV5-1 to TRBJ1-1; 7 bases fit TRBD1. The CDR3 runs 13 residues. Germline CDR1 SGHRS, CDR2 YFSETQ. The junction had 4 bases not matched to a gene; V was cut back by 5 bases and J by 3 bases. The CDR3 region is CASRFTGDTEAFF. The CDR3 bases are TGCGCCAGCAGATTTACAGGGGACACTGAAGCTTTCTTT.

This chain links TRBV30 with TRBJ1-6; possible D gene TRBD1, 6 bases. In germline, CDR1 is GTSNPN, CDR2 SVGIG (reference sequence). This CDR3 contains 13 residues. Trimming cost V 7 bases and J 9 bases, with 16 bases left between them. For the CDR3, the DNA is TGTGCCTCCCAGGGGTCGTCAGGTTCACCCCTCCACTTT. This codes for CASQGSSGSPLHF.

The V call is TRBV29-1, the J call TRBJ1-2; 11 bases map to TRBD1. The CDR3 is 14 residues long. Per germline, CDR1 SQVTM and CDR2 ANQGSEA. J was trimmed by 6 bases and V by 7 bases; bases with no gene match: 10. The CDR3 sequence: CSAGTGGGNDGYTF. In DNA, the CDR3 is TGCAGCGCTGGGACAGGGGGTGGCAACGATGGCTACACCTTC.

The chain recombines TRBV7-8 with TRBJ2-7; D call uncertain. V lost 2 bases to trimming and J lost 7 bases, with 6 bases between them. Germline CDR1 reads SGHVS; CDR2 reads FQNEAQ. The length of the CDR3 is 11 residues. CDR3 coding DNA: TGTGCCAGCAGCTTAATCCGGGAGCAGTACTTC. It is translated as CASSLIREQYF.

The CDR3 loop reads CASSLNRDTGELFF. CDR3 in DNA: TGTGCCAGCAGCTTAAACAGGGACACCGGGGAGCTGTTTTTT. The J gene is TRBJ2-2, the V gene TRBV7-7; D possibly corresponds to TRBD1 (6 bases). The ends were cut back, 2 bases at V and 3 bases at J, with 7 bases in the middle. Per germline, CDR1 SSHAT and CDR2 FNYEAQ (reference sequence). The length of the CDR3 is 14 residues.

Only a few counts were recorded for this clone. The V and J genes are TRBV5-1 and TRBJ1-6; 11 nucleotides match TRBD1. The germline V gene has CDR1 SGHRS and CDR2 YFSETQ. The CDR3 extends over 17 amino acids. V dropped 4 bases and J dropped 5; count of bases not matched to a gene: 8. The CDR3 protein is CASSAPGQGVHNSPLHF. CDR3 sequence (DNA): TGCGCCAGCAGCGCCCCGGGACAGGGGGTCCATAATTCACCCCTCCACTTT.

The chain couples TRBV7-9 to TRBJ1-6, with TRBD1 matching 9 bases. CDR1 and CDR2 (germline): SEHNR, FQNEAQ (reference sequence). V shed 1 base, J shed 7 bases, and the junction held 2 bases outside the gene matches. The CDR3 length is 15 residues. CDR3 protein: CASSLGDRVNSPLHF. CDR3 coding DNA: TGTGCCAGCAGCTTAGGGGACAGGGTAAATTCACCCCTCCACTTT.

The V and J genes are TRBV9 and TRBJ1-1, with D tentatively TRBD1 (6 bases). Germline V CDR1 and CDR2: SGDLS, YYNGEE. Trimming cost V 6 bases and J 5 bases, with 14 bases left between them. The CDR3 is made up of 13 amino acids. This CDR3 reads CASTPLGGTEAFF. As DNA, the CDR3 is TGTGCCAGCACACCACTAGGGGGAACTGAAGCTTTCTTT.

The chain carries TRBV2 and TRBJ2-2, with a possible D match to TRBD1 (6 bases). V dropped 8 bases and J dropped 4 bases, with 17 bases sitting between them. The length of the CDR3 is 15 residues. Germline assignment: CDR1 SNHLY and CDR2 FYNNEI. The CDR3 reads CASPRPDRSTGELFF. In nucleotides, the CDR3 is TGTGCCAGCCCCCGACCGGACAGAAGCACCGGGGAGCTGTTTTTT.

This chain uses TRBV6-1 with TRBJ2-7, with TRBD1 matching over 8 bases. The V gene's germline CDR1 is MNHNS and CDR2 SASEGT. Unmatched junction bases numbered 5, after V lost 6 bases and J lost 1 base. The CDR3 extends over 14 amino acids. This CDR3 is CASRSGTGSYEQYF. CDR3 DNA: TGTGCCAGCAGATCCGGGACAGGTTCCTACGAGCAGTACTTC.

This clone appeared a single time. One junction end does not reproduce the germline sequence, and a read error may be involved. This chain joins TRBV4-2 and TRBJ1-1; TRBD1 agrees at 8 bases. The CDR3 has 12 amino acids. CDR1 and CDR2 from the germline V gene are LGHNA and YNFKEQ. The CDR3 region has the DNA TGTGCGAGCAGGGGGCAGGACACTGAAGCTTTCTTT. Translating gives CASRGQDTEAFF.

The CDR3 is CASSILAQETQYF. The CDR3, as DNA: TGTGCCAGCAGCATACTAGCCCAAGAGACCCAGTACTTC. This chain joins TRBV14 and TRBJ2-5; tentatively, D is TRBD2 (6 bases). V dropped 5 bases and J dropped 1 base, with 8 bases sitting between them. The germline V gene encodes CDR1 SGHDN and CDR2 FVKESK. CDR3 length equals 13 residues.

V and J are TRBV5-1 and TRBJ2-3; 14 bases map to TRBD2. CDR1 SGHRS and CDR2 YFSETQ come from the germline V gene. J lost 5 bases, V lost 5 bases, and 7 bases had no gene match. The CDR3 contains 16 residues. The CDR3, as DNA: TGCGCCAGCAGGCCGGGACTAGCGGGAGAACAAGATACGCAGTATTTT. This codes for CASRPGLAGEQDTQYF.

This clone has more than one count but fewer than ten. The gene calls are TRBV19 and TRBJ1-6, with D possibly matching TRBD1 (5 bases). Deletions cut 5 bases from V and 7 bases from J, with 12 bases between. The CDR3 loop spans 14 amino acids. Germline lookup yields CDR1 LNHDA and CDR2 SQIVND (reference sequence). The CDR3 region has the DNA TGTGCCAGTAGTGTGGGAAGGGGAAATTCACCCCTCCACTTT. This sequence encodes CASSVGRGNSPLHF.

This chain connects TRBV7-3 to TRBJ2-3, with D possibly matching TRBD2 (6 bases). The CDR3 is made up of 14 amino acids. CDR1 SGHTA and CDR2 FQGTGA come from the germline V gene. V lost 5 bases and J lost 2, with 11 bases in between. DNA of the CDR3: TGTGCCAGCAGCGGAGGGGCACACACAGATACGCAGTATTTT. Translated, it gives CASSGGAHTDTQYF. The full variable domain, its missing parts supplied by reference TRBV7-3 and TRBJ2-3, is GAGVSQTPSNKVTEKGKYVELRCDPISGHTALYWYRQSLGQGPEFLIYFQGTGAADDSGLPNDRFFAVRPEGSVSTLKIQRTERGDSAVYLCASSGGAHTDTQYFGPGTRLTVL.

The CDR3 reads CASSWTGGETQYF. CDR3 DNA: TGCGCCAGCAGCTGGACAGGAGGGGAGACCCAGTACTTC. The chain recombines TRBV5-1 with TRBJ2-5; D is perhaps TRBD1 (7 bases). The CDR3 sequence is 13 residues long. CDR1 is SGHRS, CDR2 YFSETQ, per germline. Trimming pared 3 bases from V and 5 bases from J, leaving 11 bases between. Filled out from reference TRBV5-1 and TRBJ2-5, the complete variable domain reads KAGVTQTPRYLIKTRGQQVTLSCSPISGHRSVSWYQQTPGQGLQFLFEYFSETQRNKGNFPGRFSGRQFSNSRSEMNVSTLELGDSALYLCASSWTGGETQYFGPGTRLLVL.

The rearrangement uses TRBV19 and TRBJ2-5; 12 bases are a match to TRBD1. This CDR3 region has 15 residues. Germline-derived CDR1 and CDR2 are LNHDA and SQIVND (reference sequence). Germline trimming cut 5 bases from V and 5 bases from J; bases unmatched to any gene: 6. DNA of the CDR3: TGTGCCAGTAGTCACACCGGGACAGGGGGCGAGACCCAGTACTTC. Its translation: CASSHTGTGGETQYF.

The rearrangement uses TRBV9 and TRBJ2-1, with TRBD1 matching over 9 bases. Looked up from germline, CDR1 is SGDLS and CDR2 is YYNGEE. The CDR3 sequence is 16 residues long. The ends lost 3 bases at V and 3 bases at J; junction bases unmatched: 7. CDR3 loop: CASSAYRGQNYNEQFF. CDR3 nucleotide sequence: TGTGCCAGCAGCGCGTACAGGGGGCAAAACTACAATGAGCAGTTCTTC.